These 22 T cell receptor beta chains originate from one sample sequenced in a study of T cell responses to AZD1222 COVID-19 vaccine. Libraries were prepared by immunoSEQ multiplex PCR; TCRdb keeps only in-frame clonotypes and omits some of them. The table shows some 100,000 clones, with about 90% occurring only once. Sequenced material: peripheral blood, taken on day 0 of AZD1222 vaccination. These receptors all stem from an adult in good health.

The chain recombines TRBV18 with TRBJ2-7, with D possibly being TRBD1 (6 bases). CDR3 length: 12 amino acids. Trimming pared 4 bases from V and 6 bases from J, leaving 10 bases between. Germline V gene lookup returns CDR1 KGHSH and CDR2 LQKENI. The CDR3 region is CASSHRDTEQYF. Here the CDR3 DNA reads TGTGCCAGCTCACACCGGGACACCGAGCAGTACTTC.

J is TRBJ1-1 and V is TRBV12-5; D is unresolved. The ends were cut back, 8 bases at V and 5 bases at J, with 15 bases in the middle. The CDR3 consists of 13 residues. CDR1 and CDR2 from the germline V gene are LGHNT and FRNRAP. This CDR3 reads CASRATRRTEAFF. In DNA form, the CDR3 reads TGTGCTAGTAGGGCAACGAGGAGGACTGAAGCTTTCTTT.

The chain links TRBV4-2 to TRBJ1-4; 8 bases line up with TRBD1. Unmatched junction bases numbered 11, after V lost 4 bases and J lost 7 bases. Germline V gives CDR1 LGHNA, CDR2 YNFKEQ. The CDR3 spans 16 residues. CDR3 in amino acids: CASSPETGVGGEKLFF. For the CDR3, the DNA is TGTGCCAGCAGCCCCGAGACAGGGGTCGGCGGTGAAAAACTGTTTTTT.

The chain combines TRBV10-3 with TRBJ1-3, with unresolved D. Germline V CDR1 and CDR2: ENHRY, SYGVKD. The CDR3 contains 14 residues. The V gene lost 3 bases and the J gene lost 4 bases, with 10 bases spanning the gap. Here the CDR3 reads CAISDLGSGNTIYF. As DNA, the CDR3 is TGTGCCATCAGTGATTTGGGATCCGGAAACACCATATATTTT.

This chain uses TRBV18 with TRBJ1-1; D unclear. Germline V lookup: CDR1 KGHSH, CDR2 LQKENI. CDR3 length: 15 amino acids. The germline V and J ends were trimmed by 0 bases and 2 bases, with 10 bases remaining between them. The CDR3, as DNA: TGTGCCAGCTCACCACCCGTGGGGTTTAACACTGAAGCTTTCTTT. Translation gives CASSPPVGFNTEAFF.

The chain carries TRBV27 and TRBJ1-5; D perhaps matches TRBD1 (5 bases). CDR1 MNHEY and CDR2 SMNVEV come from the germline V gene (reference sequence). Deletions cut 6 bases from V and 2 bases from J, with 11 bases between. The CDR3 extends over 14 amino acids. The CDR3 DNA is TGTGCCAGCAGGGGGGACCTTGGCAATCAGCCCCAGCATTTT. Its translation: CASRGDLGNQPQHF.

The chain combines TRBV9 with TRBJ2-1, with a weak D call TRBD2 (7 bases). The CDR3 length is 15 residues. Trimming left V 0 bases short and J 8 bases short, with 15 bases between. CDR1 and CDR2 (germline): SGDLS, YYNGEE. CDR3 in DNA: TGTGCCAGCAGCGTAGCTCCCCCGGGGGGCCATGAGCAGTTCTTC. It specifies CASSVAPPGGHEQFF.

This rearrangement joins TRBV29-1 to TRBJ2-7, with 7 bases lining up with TRBD2. The V and J ends lost 1 base and 5 bases, in that order; junction bases with no gene match: 5. CDR3 size: 13 residues. Germline CDR1 and CDR2: SQVTM and ANQGSEA. The CDR3 spells CSVEGTAGDEQYF. DNA of the CDR3: TGCAGCGTTGAAGGTACGGCGGGGGACGAGCAGTACTTC.

The J gene is TRBJ1-6, the V gene TRBV5-1; 9 positions match TRBD1. V gave up 0 bases and J gave up 3 bases; unmatched junction bases: 7. Germline V gene lookup returns CDR1 SGHRS and CDR2 YFSETQ. This CDR3 has 18 residues. For the CDR3, the DNA is TGCGCCAGCAGCTTGGAGGGACAGGGTTTTGGCTATAATTCACCCCTCCACTTT. Amino acid sequence: CASSLEGQGFGYNSPLHF.

This rearrangement joins TRBV5-4 to TRBJ2-7; TRBD1 matches 8 bases. After removal of 0 bases from V and 0 bases from J, the junction contained 5 bases not matched to a gene. Germline lookup yields CDR1 SGHNT and CDR2 YYREEE (reference sequence). The CDR3 spans 16 residues. The CDR3 is CASSLALGQGSYEQYF. CDR3 bases: TGTGCCAGCAGCTTGGCCCTCGGACAGGGCTCCTACGAGCAGTACTTC.

The chain uses TRBV15 and TRBJ1-3; TRBD1 is a possible D gene (6 bases). Per the germline V gene, CDR1 is LNHNV and CDR2 is YYDKDF (reference sequence). Trimming left V 1 base short and J 4 bases short, with 11 bases between. CDR3 size: 15 residues. For the CDR3, the DNA is TGTGCCACCAGCAGAGGGAGTGGACAGGGAAACACCATATATTTT. Its translation: CATSRGSGQGNTIYF. The whole variable domain, remainder taken from reference TRBV15 and TRBJ1-3, is DAMVIQNPRYQVTQFGKPVTLSCSQTLNHNVMYWYQQKSSQAPKLLFHYYDKDFNNEADTPDNFQSRRPNTSFCFLDIRSPGLGDTAMYLCATSRGSGQGNTIYFGEGSWLTVV.

This clone was observed once. The chain recombines TRBV2 with TRBJ1-2; the D is unclear. The V gene's germline CDR1 is SNHLY and CDR2 FYNNEI. Trimming removed 0 bases from V and 2 bases from J, with 7 bases in between. The CDR3 extends over 14 amino acids. The CDR3 spells CASSEARRNYGYTF. Written as DNA, the CDR3 is TGTGCCAGCAGTGAAGCGCGACGGAACTATGGCTACACCTTC. The variable domain in full, with the rest retrieved from reference TRBV2 and TRBJ1-2, is EPEVTQTPSHQVTQMGQEVILRCVPISNHLYFYWYRQILGQKVEFLVSFYNNEISEKSEIFDDQFSVERPDGSNFTLKIRSTKLEDSAMYFCASSEARRNYGYTFGSGTRLTVV.

The CDR3 DNA is TGTGCCAGTAGTATCCAGGGAACGTTGCAGCCCCAGCATTTT. Its protein is CASSIQGTLQPQHF. J is TRBJ1-5 and V is TRBV19; possibly TRBD1 for D (5 bases). Trimming shortened V by 3 bases and J by 7 bases, and 13 bases separated the two germline ends. Germline V gives CDR1 LNHDA, CDR2 SQIVND (reference sequence). CDR3 length: 14 residues.

V is TRBV10-1 and J is TRBJ2-5, with D maybe TRBD2 (6 bases). V was pared by 3 bases and J by 1 base, with 12 bases between. This CDR3 is 15 amino acids long. The V gene's germline CDR1 is WNHNN and CDR2 SYGVQD (reference sequence). The CDR3 bases are TGCGCCAGCAGTGAAGAAAGCGGGTCCCAAGAGACCCAGTACTTC. Translating it yields CASSEESGSQETQYF.

This clone was picked up one time. The chain combines TRBV19 with TRBJ1-6; 9 positions match TRBD1. CDR1 is LNHDA, CDR2 SQIVND, per germline (reference sequence). V was clipped by 3 bases and J by 14 bases; unmatched bases: 8. The CDR3 sequence is 14 residues long. The CDR3 nucleotides read TGTGCCAGTAGTATCGCTCGTGGGGACAGGGCCCTCCACTTT. The encoded protein is CASSIARGDRALHF.

This CDR3 is CASSQFGQVDYNEQFF. CDR3 in DNA: TGCGCCAGCAGCCAGTTCGGACAGGTGGATTACAATGAGCAGTTCTTC. V usage is TRBV4-3 and J usage is TRBJ2-1; 7 positions match TRBD1. V was pared by 3 bases and J by 4 bases, with 9 bases of the junction left unmatched. CDR1 is LGHNA and CDR2 is YSLEER in the germline V gene. The CDR3 runs 16 residues.

This chain uses TRBV18 with TRBJ2-5; D unresolved. The V end was cut by 5 bases, the J end by 7 bases, with 14 bases between. This CDR3 contains 13 residues. CDR1 is KGHSH and CDR2 is LQKENI in the germline V gene. The CDR3 spells CASSSSDLGTQYF. The CDR3 DNA follows: TGTGCCAGCTCATCATCCGATCTGGGGACCCAGTACTTC.

The J gene is TRBJ1-2, the V gene TRBV4-1, with TRBD1 identical over 7 bases. V trimming: 3 bases; J trimming: 7 bases; junction bases outside the gene matches: 11. This CDR3 spans 15 amino acids. Germline CDR1 and CDR2: MGHRA and YSYEKL. Here the CDR3 DNA reads TGCGCCAGCAGCCAGCAGGGGGTAGGTCTGCGTGGCTACACCTTC. It encodes CASSQQGVGLRGYTF.

The chain couples TRBV4-3 to TRBJ1-3; D uncertain. V was clipped by 3 bases and J by 2 bases, with 17 bases between them. Germline V gene sequence: CDR1 LGHNA, CDR2 YSLEER. The CDR3 has 17 amino acids. CDR3 protein: CASSHKSWQEAGNTIYF. In nucleotides, the CDR3 is TGCGCCAGCAGCCATAAGAGTTGGCAGGAGGCTGGAAACACCATATATTTT.

This chain joins TRBV4-1 and TRBJ1-6; D gene unclear. This CDR3 has 17 residues. The V end lost 1 base, the J end lost 7 bases, and 17 bases lay between the germline ends. Germline assignment: CDR1 MGHRA and CDR2 YSYEKL. CDR3 coding DNA: TGCGCCAGCAGCCAAGTGCCAAACCCAGCGTCAAATTCACCCCTCCACTTT. Its translation is CASSQVPNPASNSPLHF.

This chain joins TRBV4-3 and TRBJ1-6; no firm D call. V was cut by 1 base and J by 7 bases, with 11 bases left in between. The CDR3 runs to 15 residues. Per the germline V gene, CDR1 is LGHNA and CDR2 is YSLEER. The CDR3 sequence is CASSQVLGLNSPLHF. The CDR3 nucleotides read TGCGCCAGCAGCCAAGTTCTGGGGTTGAATTCACCCCTCCACTTT.

This sequence joins TRBV5-4 and TRBJ2-1; D unresolved. The CDR3 runs to 13 residues. V was shortened by 0 bases and J by 5 bases, with 6 bases between the two germline ends. Germline V gene data show CDR1 as SGHNT and CDR2 as YYREEE (reference sequence). DNA of the CDR3: TGTGCCAGCAGCTTGGTTTCGAACAATGAGCAGTTCTTC. Translation: CASSLVSNNEQFF.